This T cell receptor (beta chain) emerged from a study of cytomegalovirus exposure and HLA in healthy donors. The CDR3 has 16 residues. Between the trimmed V and J ends, which lost 0 bases and 1 base, there was a span of 12 bases. The germline V gene encodes CDR1 MNHNS and CDR2 SASEGT. Study-wide points: In vitro assays verified that a few CMV-associated chains recognized CMV antigens specifically.

Remarks on this clone: What it binds is unknown.

Produced via immunoSEQ multiplex PCR; TCRdb's table is partial and in-frame only. The table includes 200,000 to 300,000 clones, around 91% detected once. The V call is TRBV6-1, the J call TRBJ2-5, with D perhaps TRBD2 (7 bases). Sequencing used PBMCs. This TCR derives from a woman in her 30s in good health and CMV-seronegative. The CDR3: CASSEAGGLSQETQYF. CDR3 DNA sequence: TGTGCCAGCAGTGAAGCGGGGGGGCTATCCCAAGAGACCCAGTACTTC.